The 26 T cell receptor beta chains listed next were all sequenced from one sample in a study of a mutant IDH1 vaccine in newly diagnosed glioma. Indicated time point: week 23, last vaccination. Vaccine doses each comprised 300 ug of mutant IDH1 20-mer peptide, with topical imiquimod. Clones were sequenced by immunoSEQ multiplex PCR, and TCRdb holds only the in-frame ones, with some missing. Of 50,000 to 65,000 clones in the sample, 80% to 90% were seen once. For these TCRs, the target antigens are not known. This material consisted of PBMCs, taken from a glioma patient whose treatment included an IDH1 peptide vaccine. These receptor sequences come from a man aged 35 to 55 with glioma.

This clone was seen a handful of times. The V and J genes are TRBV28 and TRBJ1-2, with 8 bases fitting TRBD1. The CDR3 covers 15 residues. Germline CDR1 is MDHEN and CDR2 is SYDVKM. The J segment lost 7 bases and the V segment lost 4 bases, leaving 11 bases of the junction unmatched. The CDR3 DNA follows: TGTGCCAGCAGTTCACGGGACAGGCAAAGAGGTGGCTACACCTTC. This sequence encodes CASSSRDRQRGGYTF.

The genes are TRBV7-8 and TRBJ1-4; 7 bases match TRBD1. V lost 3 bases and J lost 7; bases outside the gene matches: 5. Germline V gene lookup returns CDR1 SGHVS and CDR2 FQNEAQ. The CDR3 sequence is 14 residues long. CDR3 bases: TGTGCCAGCAGCTTCCAGGGGGTCGGTGAAAAACTGTTTTTT. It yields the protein CASSFQGVGEKLFF.

This chain's CDR3 is CASSLAWQGNEKLFF. CDR3 in DNA: TGTGCCAGCAGCTTGGCCTGGCAGGGTAATGAAAAACTGTTTTTT. J is TRBJ1-4 and V is TRBV5-6, with a possible D match to TRBD1 (5 bases). Looked up from germline, CDR1 is SGHDT and CDR2 is YYEEEE. This CDR3 spans 15 amino acids. Trimming shortened V by 0 bases and J by 4 bases, and 10 bases separated the two germline ends. The entire variable domain, with the rest obtained from reference TRBV5-6 and TRBJ1-4, is as follows: DAGVTQSPTHLIKTRGQQVTLRCSPKSGHDTVSWYQQALGQGPQFIFQYYEEEERQRGNFPDRFSGHQFPNYSSELNVNALLLGDSALYLCASSLAWQGNEKLFFGSGTQLSVL.

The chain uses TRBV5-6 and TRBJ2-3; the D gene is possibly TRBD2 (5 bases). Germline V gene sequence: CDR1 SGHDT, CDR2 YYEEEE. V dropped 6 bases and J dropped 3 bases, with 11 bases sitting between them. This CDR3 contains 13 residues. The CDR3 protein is CASTLPGTDTQYF. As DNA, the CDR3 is TGTGCCAGCACCCTCCCGGGAACAGATACGCAGTATTTT.

The CDR3 spells CASSVQGNAYGYTF. CDR3 bases: TGTGCCAGCAGTGTACAGGGGAATGCATATGGCTACACCTTC. The chain has TRBV2 and TRBJ1-2; 7 bases align to TRBD1. There are 14 residues in the CDR3. The junction had 7 bases not matched to a gene; V was cut back by 4 bases and J by 5 bases. Germline V gene sequence: CDR1 SNHLY, CDR2 FYNNEI.

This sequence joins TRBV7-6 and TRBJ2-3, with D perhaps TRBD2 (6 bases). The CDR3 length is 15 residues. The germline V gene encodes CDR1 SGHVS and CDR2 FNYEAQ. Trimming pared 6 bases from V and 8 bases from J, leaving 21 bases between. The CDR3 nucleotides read TGTGCCAGCAGACCATCCACCGGCGCCGGGGGTACGCAGTATTTT. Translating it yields CASRPSTGAGGTQYF.

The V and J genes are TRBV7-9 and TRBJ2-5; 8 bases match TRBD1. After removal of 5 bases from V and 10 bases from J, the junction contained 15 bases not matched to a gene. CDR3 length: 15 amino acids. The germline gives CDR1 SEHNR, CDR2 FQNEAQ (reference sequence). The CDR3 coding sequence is TGTGCCAGCAGCCCCCGGGACAGGCCGCGTGAGGGCCAGTACTTC. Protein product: CASSPRDRPREGQYF.

The CDR3 sequence: CASTRDRGAEKLFF. The CDR3 DNA sequence: TGTGCCAGTACCAGGGACAGGGGAGCGGAAAAACTGTTTTTT. V and J are TRBV19 and TRBJ1-4; TRBD1 matches at 10 bases. Germline lookup yields CDR1 LNHDA and CDR2 SQIVND (reference sequence). CDR3 length: 14 residues. V was pared by 7 bases and J by 8 bases, with 7 bases of the junction left unmatched. Together with reference TRBV19 and TRBJ1-4, the CDR3 gives the full variable domain: DGGITQSPKYLFRKEGQNVTLSCEQNLNHDAMYWYRQDPGQGLRLIYYSQIVNDFQKGDIAEGYSVSREKKESFPLTVTSAQKNPTAFYLCASTRDRGAEKLFFGSGTQLSVL.

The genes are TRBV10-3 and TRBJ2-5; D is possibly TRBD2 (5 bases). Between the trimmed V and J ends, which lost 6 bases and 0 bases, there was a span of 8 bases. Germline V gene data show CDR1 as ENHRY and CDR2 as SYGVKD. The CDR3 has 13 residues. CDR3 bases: TGTGCCATCAGGGACTGGAACCAAGAGACCCAGTACTTC. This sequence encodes CAIRDWNQETQYF.

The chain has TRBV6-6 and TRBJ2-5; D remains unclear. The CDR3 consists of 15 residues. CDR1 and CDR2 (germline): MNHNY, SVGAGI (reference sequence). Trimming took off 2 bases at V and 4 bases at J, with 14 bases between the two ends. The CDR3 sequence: CASSYGSTSVETQYF. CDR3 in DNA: TGTGCCAGCAGTTACGGCAGCACCTCGGTAGAGACCCAGTACTTC.

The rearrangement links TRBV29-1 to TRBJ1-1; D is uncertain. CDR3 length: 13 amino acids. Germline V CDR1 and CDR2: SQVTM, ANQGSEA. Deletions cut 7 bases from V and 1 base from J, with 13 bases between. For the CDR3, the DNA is TGCAGCGCCGAAGGGCAGTGGAACACTGAAGCTTTCTTT. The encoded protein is CSAEGQWNTEAFF.

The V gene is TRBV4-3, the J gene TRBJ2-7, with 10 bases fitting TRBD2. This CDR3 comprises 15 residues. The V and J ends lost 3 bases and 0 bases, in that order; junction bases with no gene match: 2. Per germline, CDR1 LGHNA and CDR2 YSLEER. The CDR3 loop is CASSHGTSDSYEQYF. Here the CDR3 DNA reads TGCGCCAGCAGCCATGGGACTAGCGACTCCTACGAGCAGTACTTC.

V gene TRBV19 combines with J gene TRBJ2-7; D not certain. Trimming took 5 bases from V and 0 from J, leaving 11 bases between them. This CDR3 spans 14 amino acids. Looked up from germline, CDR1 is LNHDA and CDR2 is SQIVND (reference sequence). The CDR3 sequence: CASSPARSSYEQYF. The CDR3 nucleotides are TGTGCCAGTAGTCCAGCCAGGAGCTCCTACGAGCAGTACTTC.

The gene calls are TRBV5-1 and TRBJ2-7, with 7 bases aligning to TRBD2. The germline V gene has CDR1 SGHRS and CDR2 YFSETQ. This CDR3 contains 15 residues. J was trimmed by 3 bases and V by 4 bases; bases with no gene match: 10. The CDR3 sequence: CASSQSPSGLYEQYF. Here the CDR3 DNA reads TGCGCCAGCAGCCAGTCTCCTAGCGGTCTCTACGAGCAGTACTTC.

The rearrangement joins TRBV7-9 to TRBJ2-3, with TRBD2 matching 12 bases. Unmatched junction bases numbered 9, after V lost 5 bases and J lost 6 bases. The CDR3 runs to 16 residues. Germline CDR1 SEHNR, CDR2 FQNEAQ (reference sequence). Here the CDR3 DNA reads TGTGCCAGCAGCCCCCGGGGTCTAGCGGGAGGGGATACGCAGTATTTT. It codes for CASSPRGLAGGDTQYF.

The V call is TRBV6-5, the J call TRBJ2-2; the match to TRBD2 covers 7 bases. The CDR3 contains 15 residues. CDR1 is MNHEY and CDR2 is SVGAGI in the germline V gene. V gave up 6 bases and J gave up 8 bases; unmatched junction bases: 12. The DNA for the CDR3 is TGTGCCAGCAGAGCGGGATCCCCCGACCGTGGGGAGCTGTTTTTT. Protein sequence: CASRAGSPDRGELFF.

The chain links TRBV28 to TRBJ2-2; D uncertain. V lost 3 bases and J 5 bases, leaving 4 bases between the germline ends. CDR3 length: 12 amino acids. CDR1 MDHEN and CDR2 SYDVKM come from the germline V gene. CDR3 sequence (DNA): TGTGCCAGCAGTTTGACAACCGGGGAGCTGTTTTTT. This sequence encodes CASSLTTGELFF.

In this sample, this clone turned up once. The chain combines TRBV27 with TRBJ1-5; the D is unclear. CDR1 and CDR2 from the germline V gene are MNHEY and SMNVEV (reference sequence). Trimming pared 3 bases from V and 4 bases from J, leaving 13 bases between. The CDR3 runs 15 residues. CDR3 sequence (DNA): TGTGCCAGCAGTTTTAGTCTATCGCGAAATCAGCCCCAGCATTTT. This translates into CASSFSLSRNQPQHF.

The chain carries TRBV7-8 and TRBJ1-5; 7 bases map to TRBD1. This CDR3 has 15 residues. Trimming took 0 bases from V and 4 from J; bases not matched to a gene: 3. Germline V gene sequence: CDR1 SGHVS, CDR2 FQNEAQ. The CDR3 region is CASSLAAGGNQPQHF. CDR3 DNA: TGTGCCAGCAGCTTAGCGGCAGGGGGGAATCAGCCCCAGCATTTT.

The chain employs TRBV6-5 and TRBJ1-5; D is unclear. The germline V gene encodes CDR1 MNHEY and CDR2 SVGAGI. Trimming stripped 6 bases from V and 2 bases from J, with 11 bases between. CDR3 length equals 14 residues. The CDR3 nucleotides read TGTGCCAGCAGATTCGGGCAGGGCAATCAGCCCCAGCATTTT. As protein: CASRFGQGNQPQHF.

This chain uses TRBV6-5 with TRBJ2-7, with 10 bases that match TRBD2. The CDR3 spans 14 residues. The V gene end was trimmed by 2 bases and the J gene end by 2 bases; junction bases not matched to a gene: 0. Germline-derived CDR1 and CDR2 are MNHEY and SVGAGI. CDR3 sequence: CASSYSGRAYEQYF. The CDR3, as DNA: TGTGCCAGCAGTTACAGCGGGAGGGCCTACGAGCAGTACTTC.

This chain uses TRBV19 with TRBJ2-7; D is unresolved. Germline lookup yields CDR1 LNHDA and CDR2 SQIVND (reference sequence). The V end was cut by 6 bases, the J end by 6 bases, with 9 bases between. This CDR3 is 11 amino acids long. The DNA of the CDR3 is TGTGCCAGTAGCGGAGAGGTCGAGCAGTACTTC. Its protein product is CASSGEVEQYF.

In DNA form, the CDR3 reads TGTGCCAGCTCACCACAGGCGGGAGGAGGCACCGGGGAGCTGTTTTTT. Protein: CASSPQAGGGTGELFF. The chain has TRBV18 and TRBJ2-2, with TRBD2 matching 8 bases. V trimming: 1 base; J trimming: 4 bases; junction bases outside the gene matches: 5. Germline CDR1 KGHSH, CDR2 LQKENI. The CDR3 length is 16 residues.

The CDR3: CASSVSGREETQYF. In DNA form, the CDR3 reads TGTGCCAGCAGCGTTAGCGGGAGGGAGGAGACCCAGTACTTC. The rearrangement uses TRBV9 and TRBJ2-5, with 11 bases identical to TRBD2. Germline V CDR1 and CDR2: SGDLS, YYNGEE. The length of the CDR3 is 14 residues. The V and J ends lost 2 bases and 5 bases, in that order; junction bases with no gene match: 2.

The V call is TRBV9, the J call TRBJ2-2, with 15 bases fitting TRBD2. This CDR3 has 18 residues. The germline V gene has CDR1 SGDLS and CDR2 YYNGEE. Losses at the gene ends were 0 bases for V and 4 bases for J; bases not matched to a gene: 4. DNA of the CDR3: TGTGCCAGCAGCGTAGCTGGGACTAGCGGGAGGTCCACCGGGGAGCTGTTTTTT. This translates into CASSVAGTSGRSTGELFF.

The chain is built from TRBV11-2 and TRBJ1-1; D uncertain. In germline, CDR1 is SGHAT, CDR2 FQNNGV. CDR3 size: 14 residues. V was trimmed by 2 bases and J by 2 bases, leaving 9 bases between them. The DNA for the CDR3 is TGTGCCAGCAGCTTAAGGCGGGGAAACACTGAAGCTTTCTTT. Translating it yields CASSLRRGNTEAFF. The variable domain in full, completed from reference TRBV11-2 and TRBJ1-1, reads EAGVAQSPRYKIIEKRQSVAFWCNPISGHATLYWYQQILGQGPKLLIQFQNNGVVDDSQLPKDRFSAERLKGVDSTLKIQPAKLEDSAVYLCASSLRRGNTEAFFGQGTRLTVV.